This T cell receptor (beta chain) was identified in a study of radiotherapy plus CTLA-4 blockade in lung cancer. Overall study findings and caveats: Expansion in blood of tumor-derived TCR clones was seen after radiotherapy plus ipilimumab.

About this clone: The antigen remains undetermined.

Repertoires were generated with immunoSEQ multiplex PCR, while TCRdb's copy carries only in-frame clones and drops some. The data contain 90,000 to 100,000 clones, roughly 74% of them seen just once; the ten biggest clones take up approximately 2.6%. Lung cancer patients with chemo-refractory metastatic non-small-cell disease were given focal radiation plus CTLA-4 blockade with ipilimumab. The source is a human donor with non-small cell lung cancer who had a partial response to radiotherapy plus ipilimumab. Some clones in this sample may be carry-over from other donors' samples. The input for sequencing was peripheral blood, taken from a patient treated with radiotherapy plus ipilimumab.

The CDR3 is CASSLVLGTGRNTEAFF. CDR3 DNA sequence: TGTGCCAGCAGCTTAGTGTTAGGGACAGGGCGGAACACTGAAGCTTTCTTT. The rearrangement joins TRBV11-2 to TRBJ1-1, with TRBD1 identical over 9 bases. Germline assignment: CDR1 SGHAT and CDR2 FQNNGV. J gave up 1 base and V 1 base, and 7 bases lay outside the gene matches. CDR3 length: 17 residues.